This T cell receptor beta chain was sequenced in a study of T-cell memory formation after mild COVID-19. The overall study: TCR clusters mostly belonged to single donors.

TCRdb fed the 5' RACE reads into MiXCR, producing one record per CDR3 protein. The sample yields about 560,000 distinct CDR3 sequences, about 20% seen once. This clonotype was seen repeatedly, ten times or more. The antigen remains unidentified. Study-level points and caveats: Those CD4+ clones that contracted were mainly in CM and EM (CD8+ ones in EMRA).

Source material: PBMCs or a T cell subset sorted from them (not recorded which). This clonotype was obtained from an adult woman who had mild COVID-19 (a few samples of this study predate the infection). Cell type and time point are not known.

The CDR3 nucleotides read TGTGCCAGCATTTCATGGGGTACCCCTGAAGCTTTCTTT. It yields the protein CASISWGTPEAFF. This sequence joins TRBV11-3 and TRBJ1-1; D is unresolved. CDR1 SGHNT and CDR2 YENEEA come from the germline V gene. The CDR3 runs 13 residues. Between the trimmed V and J ends, which lost 7 bases and 6 bases, there was a span of 15 bases.